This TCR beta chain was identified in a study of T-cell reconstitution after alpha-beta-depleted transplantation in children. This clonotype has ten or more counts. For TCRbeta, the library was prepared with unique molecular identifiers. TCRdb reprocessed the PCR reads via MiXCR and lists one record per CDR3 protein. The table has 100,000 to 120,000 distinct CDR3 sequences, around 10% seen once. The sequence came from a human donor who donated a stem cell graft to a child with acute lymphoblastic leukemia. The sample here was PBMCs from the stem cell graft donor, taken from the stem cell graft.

CDR3 in DNA: TGTGCCAGCAGTTCCGGACAGGGTTTTTCACCCCTCCACTTT. Translating gives CASSSGQGFSPLHF. The chain has TRBV12-3 or TRBV12-4 and TRBJ1-6, with 8 nucleotides matching TRBD1. This CDR3 comprises 14 residues. The J segment lost 9 bases and the V segment lost 4 bases, leaving 5 bases of the junction unmatched.